This T cell receptor beta chain is drawn from a study of cytomegalovirus exposure and HLA in healthy donors (dated by TCRdb to about 2017). Background for the entire study: An earlier analysis of around 600 of the donors reported 250 to 350 Gb of sequence data and about 100 million unique TCR beta sequences from roughly 200 million T cells. Besides the first cohort of hundreds of subjects, a separate validation cohort made up of some 110 different subjects was used. Class I and class II HLA loci were covered by the typing at four-digit resolution. The study profiled the T cell repertoires of around 700 subjects by immunosequencing and related them to cytomegalovirus serostatus. Among the approximately 420 genotyped donors, approximately 76% belonged to the genetic ancestry cluster associated with self-reported Caucasian donors. Typing coverage varied by locus: roughly 620-640 donors for A, B, C, DRB1 and DQB1; roughly 520 for DQA1; over 600 for DPA1; fewer than 480 for DPB1. All discovery cohort repertoires had been generated on a single sequencing platform. The study aimed to test whether signatures of past pathogen exposure could be identified by cataloging public T cell receptors. Among under 450 genotyped donors of the cohort, an average of roughly 240,000 unique TCR beta nucleotide sequences were sequenced per donor, about a sixth of them non-productive. Five DR-DQ haplotypes were treated as single units for association and clustering because of strong linkage in the cohort. To study patterns of TCR occurrence, a later analysis re-analyzed previously published TCR beta repertoires from hundreds of donors and added high-resolution HLA genotyping. Donor age, sex, ethnicity and CMV serostatus were compiled alongside the repertoire data. An early release covering about 600 HLA-typed donors comprised about 300 gigabases of sequencing data and around 85 million unique TCR sequences. In an earlier analysis of 500 to 650 of the donors, high-throughput TCR beta sequencing was used to judge whether each TCR beta V gene segment behaved as functional or pseudogenic. A later genetic analysis took genome-wide SNP genotypes for about 65% of the 666 donors and used that subset as a discovery cohort. Rather than drawing on any new phenotypic data, the later analysis identified candidate immune exposures from TCR beta sequences and the way those sequences occurred across donors. The study combined high-throughput TCR immunosequencing, statistical association of individual TCRs with disease status, and machine learning to predict cytomegalovirus infection status.

The paper's findings and limits, for the study overall: At a false discovery rate of 0.05, a later analysis linked some 18,000 TCR beta sequences to specific HLA alleles. The classifier was reported to diagnose cytomegalovirus status with high specificity and sensitivity in both the original and validation cohorts. A later analysis reported that several top co-occurrence clusters appeared linked to parvovirus B19, influenza, CMV and Epstein-Barr virus. An association between a missense DCLRE1C variant and V-gene and J-gene trimming of TCR beta chains was found in a later genetic analysis and replicated in an independent cohort. Most TCR sequences were seen in very few donors, while some public TCRs were found in many individuals. According to the authors, the approach could potentially be generalized to other disease states and immunological phenotypes. Presence/absence analyses assumed roughly uniform sequencing depth across donors, an assumption that may not hold. According to a later genetic analysis, donors in an Asian-associated ancestry cluster had fewer N-insertions in productive TCRs than the approximately 670-donor mean. Strong co-occurrence of HLA alleles, especially DR and DQ, made assigning TCR associations to individual alleles difficult. A few of the identified cytomegalovirus-associated TCR beta chains were confirmed in vitro to be specific for cytomegalovirus antigens. The cohort was sequenced for TCR beta chains only, and without alpha or paired-chain data the features that could be detected were limited. In a later analysis, TCR association rates were found to vary across HLA loci, with the most associated TCRs seen for DRB1 alleles and the fewest for HLA-C alleles. In an earlier analysis of some 640 of the donors, most TCR beta V segments were observed in productive rearrangements about 90% or about 30% of the time, broadly matching IMGT annotations. Because HLA typing was unavailable for some donors at each locus, only the typed subset was used in association tests. The only immune exposure information available for the cohort was CMV serostatus. Linkage disequilibrium might explain the correlated functional status among segregating V segments, but an unknown experimental factor could not be ruled out. A further reported finding was that TCR beta sequences accurately predicted the HLA-A and HLA-B alleles for most subjects in the first cohort. Some 15 rarely observed V segments, including chromosome 9 orphons, were excluded from the earlier analysis of about 500 of the donors because counts were too low. The sequencing pipeline was judged likely to have produced a cluster of highly shared sequence variants as a technical artifact. The study listed approximately 150 TCR beta chains as associated with cytomegalovirus. A later analysis found that most CMV-associated TCR beta chains appeared HLA-restricted, with HLA associations seemingly driven largely by CMV exposure. A later analysis found that HLA-associated TCR beta chains were more clonally expanded and had lower generation probabilities than equally common non-associated chains.

The cohort comprised several hundred healthy bone marrow donors. Cohort members were all nominally healthy when sampled, although unrecorded immune exposures were likely present. The donor tested CMV seronegative, placing the donor among the 350 or so seronegative members of the cohort. Each donor provided a peripheral blood sample, and peripheral blood mononuclear cells were used for TCR beta sequencing. Genomic DNA was extracted from the blood cell samples with the Qiagen DNeasy Blood Extraction Kit. This clone is deemed large (0.1 to 1%). Its target antigen remains unknown. The input lacks base qualities; no much larger clone sits a single base away. The protocol used for the library was the immunoSEQ multiplex PCR assay. The multiplex PCR relied on a mix of 60 forward primers for TCR Vbeta segments and 13 reverse primers for TCR Jbeta segments. The CDR3 region of rearranged TCR beta genes was amplified from genomic DNA with a multiplex PCR assay. Amplified TCR beta libraries were sequenced as 87-base-pair reads on the Illumina HiSeq System. Under the source paper's analysis protocol: A later analysis counted around 72 million unique TCR beta chains across the 650 to 800 repertoires, and some 11 million of these chains were shared by at least two donors. Raw reads were error-corrected and collapsed into unique sequences by a nearest-neighbor algorithm in which closely related sequences were merged to remove PCR and sequencing errors. V, D and J gene segments were assigned by aligning CDR3 sequences to IMGT reference sequences. For a sequence to be retained, at least a six-nucleotide match to both a V gene segment and a J gene segment was required. A rearrangement was called productive if the CDR3 had no stop codons and remained in frame with V and J, and every other rearrangement was called non-productive. Following IMGT convention, CDR3 was defined as the stretch from the second conserved V-encoded cysteine up to the conserved J-encoded phenylalanine. Sequences without an unambiguous match to a single V gene segment were excluded from the earlier analysis of several hundred of the donors. An earlier analysis of approximately 590 of the donors classified V segments as functional when productive rearrangements were above 56.7% and as segregating when the standard deviation between donors was above 5%. A statistical classification framework was built to diagnose cytomegalovirus status from the catalog of TCR beta chain sequences. In a later analysis, V and J genes were assigned by comparing TCR nucleotide sequences against IMGT/GENE-DB human TR gene sequences. In a later analysis, CDR3 sequences and most-parsimonious VDJ recombination scenarios were assigned using the TCRdist pipeline. A later analysis defined each TCR beta chain by its CDR3 amino acid sequence plus V-gene family, and excluded reads lacking a unique V-gene family. As a way to deal with suspected cross-contamination and a sequencing artifact, a later analysis dropped hundreds of nucleotide sequences that were highly shared and had low generation probability. A later analysis calculated a clonal expansion index for each public chain from normalized within-repertoire ranks of inferred template counts. In a later analysis, generation probabilities were computed using a VDJ recombination model fitted to out-of-frame rearrangements, and the results were checked against IGoR. In a later analysis, TCR-TCR, TCR-HLA and TCR-CMV co-occurrence was scored with hypergeometric tests, and a repertoire-size bias correction was applied to TCR pairs. To estimate false discovery rates, a later analysis permuted the HLA or CMV assignments 20 times. In a later analysis, co-occurring TCRs were grouped with DBSCAN, and TCRdist sequence similarity was added when clustering was performed within HLA-allele-positive subsets. Repertoires with fewer than 30,000 or more than 120,000 public chains were left out of co-occurrence clustering, as were five repertoires with anomalous nucleotide sharing. TCRdb limited this immuneACCESS table to in-frame rearrangements with V and J called. A share of clones is missing; checked studies link under half to unresolved V genes, and the rest is unexplained. D and trimming come from the DNA, and the V and J calls and clone size come from that table. The sample table records under 150,000 clones; about 87% of these occur just once. 4.5% to 6.5% of the sample is held by the ten biggest clonotypes.

The sequencing sample was made of PBMCs. This sequence was found in a woman younger than 45 in good health and CMV-seronegative.

The encoded CDR3 is CASKVEAGEYNEQFF. In nucleotides, the sequence is TGTGCCAGCAAGGTTGAAGCGGGGGAATACAATGAGCAGTTCTTC. The rearrangement joined TRBV6-4 to TRBJ2-1, and TRBD2 aligns with 8 junction nucleotides. Reading from cysteine to phenylalanine, the CDR3 counts 15 amino acids. This entry keeps only the CDR3 DNA: 45 bases, framed from base 1. Compared with germline, V lacks 7 bases and J lacks 4 bases; bases without a gene match: 9. CDR1 and CDR2 were assigned from the germline V gene as MRHNA and SNTAGT.